This TCR beta chain was recovered during a study of human CD8 memory T cell subsets. Overall study results and limits: Going by Chao1 estimates, stem-like memory T cells seemed to be more diverse than precursor exhausted T cells. Among T cells, stem-like memory and precursor exhausted subsets showed similarly high diversity, unlike effector memory cells.

It was UMI-labeled 5' RACE by which the TCR beta libraries were made. TCRdb reprocessed the 5' RACE reads and keeps a single row for each CDR3 protein, giving no DNA. The table for this sample gives around 10,000 distinct CDR3 sequences. CDR3 length: 16 residues. CDR1 is SEHNR, CDR2 FQNEAQ, per germline (reference sequence). Negative magnetic separation enriched total CD8+ T cells. Extraction drew RNA from duplicate vials of fewer than 160,000 sorted CD8+ T cells for each subset. As for this clonotype: Its specificity is unknown.

Sequencing was performed on CD8+ stem-like memory T cells (TSCM and TCM) sorted from PBMCs. Stated subset: stem-like memory CD8 T cells (TSTEM), CCR7+ PD-1- TIGIT-. The receptor was derived from a human donor in good health. This sequence joins TRBV7-9 and TRBJ2-1; TCRdb proposes TRBD1, but this gene call is untestable without DNA. CDR3 region: CASSMTGSRGYNEQFF.